The T cell receptor beta chain under discussion was sequenced for a study of human T cells and chemical hapten exposure. As for time point: healthy volunteer bleed at 2 weeks. The template was total RNA from unfractionated whole blood. Germline values: CDR1 MDHEN, CDR2 SYDVKM. The CDR3 is 13 residues long. V gave up 7 bases and J gave up 7 bases, with 15 bases separating them. TCRdb ran MiXCR on the RACE reads and lists one entry per CDR3 protein. The sample contains about 47,000 distinct CDR3 sequences, 4.4% of which appear only once. V usage is TRBV28 and J usage is TRBJ2-3; possibly TRBD2 for D (5 bases). This TCR came from a human donor in good health. Some clones in this sample may be carry-over from other donors' samples. The sequencing sample was made of whole blood. CDR3 in DNA: TGTGCCAGCATTGGCGGGCACCGTTATACGCAGTATTTT. Translated: CASIGGHRYTQYF.